This section outlines one TCR beta chain sequence together with its context. This entry belongs to a study of blood T cell repertoires in COVID-19. Study details: Material from acute and convalescent COVID-19 was sourced from the United States, Italy and Spain. T cells, B-cell-depleted T cells, or PBMCs provided the cDNA or gDNA that served as material.

Profiled with immunoSEQ multiplex PCR; TCRdb holds only in-frame clones, not every one. The sample lists roughly 200,000 clones; around 88% were seen once. The V gene's germline CDR1 is LNHDA and CDR2 SQIVND (reference sequence). The CDR3 spans 16 residues. V was clipped by 4 bases and J by 4 bases; unmatched bases: 10. Participants' reported clinical history set cohort assignment. The gene calls are TRBV19 and TRBJ1-5; the match to TRBD1 covers 7 bases. The source is a woman younger than 45 who had been exposed to COVID-19. The sequencing sample was made of PBMCs or T cells enriched from blood (not recorded which). The CDR3 loop reads CASSRETGRRNQPQHF. The CDR3 region has the DNA TGTGCCAGTAGTAGGGAGACAGGGAGGAGAAATCAGCCCCAGCATTTT.